Listed below are T cell receptor beta chains from one sample, sequenced in a study of CD8 T cells in ankylosing spondylitis. A single record per CDR3 protein comes from TCRdb applying MiXCR to the 5' RACE reads. The sample carries about 150,000 distinct CDR3 sequences, under 45% recorded once. The specimen sequenced was synovial fluid, either unsorted or a sorted T cell fraction (not recorded which). The receptors come from a male donor with ankylosing spondylitis. Both conserved end residues are part of each CDR3. A D gene is named only where the DNA matches it firmly. Not every row has a clone size; where given, it reads once, few, many or a size class.

clone_size: NA
v_call: TRBV18
d_call: NA
j_call: TRBJ1-5
cdr3_nt: TGTGCCAGCTCACCACCTGGATGGGTGAGGAATCAGCCCCAGCATTTT
cdr3_aa: CASSPPGWVRNQPQHF

clone_size: NA
v_call: TRBV21-1
d_call: NA
j_call: TRBJ1-5
cdr3_nt: TGTGCCAGCAACCCCGGATTAGGGCATAGCAATCAGCCCCAGCATTTT
cdr3_aa: CASNPGLGHSNQPQHF

clone_size: many
v_call: TRBV18
d_call: TRBD2
j_call: TRBJ2-3
cdr3_nt: TGTGCCAGCTCACCTCCCGGGAGCGGGAGTCTTCCAGATACGCAGTATTTT
cdr3_aa: CASSPPGSGSLPDTQYF

clone_size: few
v_call: TRBV15
d_call: NA
j_call: TRBJ2-5
cdr3_nt: TGTGCCACCAGCACGACGGGACAGGGGTACACTAGCGGGGGTTCGATGGAGACCCAGTACTTC
cdr3_aa: CATSTTGQGYTSGGSMETQYF

clone_size: NA
v_call: TRBV12-3/TRBV12-4
d_call: NA
j_call: TRBJ1-1
cdr3_nt: TGTGCCAGCAGCCTCAGGAGCACTGAAGCTTTCTTT
cdr3_aa: CASSLRSTEAFF

clone_size: NA
v_call: TRBV6-2/TRBV6-3
d_call: TRBD1
j_call: TRBJ1-2
cdr3_nt: TGTGCCAGCAGTTATTGGACAGGCTATGGCTACACCTTC
cdr3_aa: CASSYWTGYGYTF

clone_size: NA
v_call: TRBV11-3
d_call: NA
j_call: TRBJ1-1
cdr3_nt: TGTGCCAGCAGCTCCCCTGTGAACACTGAAGCTTTCTTT
cdr3_aa: CASSSPVNTEAFF

clone_size: few
v_call: TRBV5-1
d_call: NA
j_call: TRBJ2-1
cdr3_nt: TGCGCCAGCAGCTCAAAAGGATCTACCTACAATGAGCAGTTCTTC
cdr3_aa: CASSSKGSTYNEQFF

clone_size: NA
v_call: TRBV15
d_call: NA
j_call: TRBJ2-7
cdr3_nt: TGTGCCACCAGCAGAGAGGCAGAATGGGACGAGCAGTACTTC
cdr3_aa: CATSREAEWDEQYF

clone_size: NA
v_call: TRBV5-1
d_call: TRBD2
j_call: TRBJ2-3
cdr3_nt: TGCGCCAGCAGCTTGTTTCCGGGACTAGCGGGAGAGGGGACAGATACGCAGTATTTT
cdr3_aa: CASSLFPGLAGEGTDTQYF

clone_size: NA
v_call: TRBV28
d_call: NA
j_call: TRBJ2-5
cdr3_nt: TGTGCCAGCAGCCTTACGAGGTTCTGGTACCAAGAGACCCAGTACTTC
cdr3_aa: CASSLTRFWYQETQYF

clone_size: few
v_call: TRBV9
d_call: TRBD2
j_call: TRBJ2-1
cdr3_nt: TGTGCCAGCAGCGTAGCGGGGGGGCGGGTCGGTGAGCAGTTCTTC
cdr3_aa: CASSVAGGRVGEQFF

clone_size: NA
v_call: TRBV29-1
d_call: NA
j_call: TRBJ2-7
cdr3_nt: TGCAGCGTTGCGACACTGAATGCCTACGAGCAGTACTTC
cdr3_aa: CSVATLNAYEQYF

clone_size: NA
v_call: TRBV12-3/TRBV12-4
d_call: NA
j_call: TRBJ1-5
cdr3_nt: TGTGCCAGCAGTAGACAGAATCAGCCCCAGCATTTT
cdr3_aa: CASSRQNQPQHF

clone_size: NA
v_call: TRBV7-2
d_call: NA
j_call: TRBJ1-1
cdr3_nt: TGTGCCAGCAGCTTAGAGGTTTTCCCGAGCGCTGAAGCTTTCTTT
cdr3_aa: CASSLEVFPSAEAFF

clone_size: NA
v_call: TRBV4-1
d_call: NA
j_call: TRBJ1-2
cdr3_nt: TGCGCCAGCAGCCAAGTAGGGCTCGAGGGCTATGGCTACACCTTC
cdr3_aa: CASSQVGLEGYGYTF

clone_size: NA
v_call: TRBV6-1
d_call: NA
j_call: TRBJ2-7
cdr3_nt: TGTGCCACCTCCGGGTCATTTCAGGGAGTCTACGAGCAGTACTTC
cdr3_aa: CATSGSFQGVYEQYF

clone_size: NA
v_call: TRBV10-2
d_call: NA
j_call: TRBJ2-7
cdr3_nt: TGCGCCAGCAGTGACGACTCCTACGAGCAGTACTTC
cdr3_aa: CASSDDSYEQYF

clone_size: NA
v_call: TRBV10-3
d_call: NA
j_call: TRBJ2-7
cdr3_nt: TGTGCCATCAGTGATTTCTGGGCAGGGTCCTACGAGCAGTACTTC
cdr3_aa: CAISDFWAGSYEQYF

clone_size: NA
v_call: TRBV5-1
d_call: TRBD2
j_call: TRBJ2-1
cdr3_nt: TGCGCCAGCAGCCTACTAGCGGGGGCTTACAATGAGCAGTTCTTC
cdr3_aa: CASSLLAGAYNEQFF

clone_size: NA
v_call: TRBV29-1
d_call: TRBD2
j_call: TRBJ2-3
cdr3_nt: TGCAGCGTTGGCACTAGCGGGACAAGGACAGATACGCAGTATTTT
cdr3_aa: CSVGTSGTRTDTQYF

clone_size: NA
v_call: TRBV10-3
d_call: NA
j_call: TRBJ1-1
cdr3_nt: TGTGCCATCAGTGAGACCGGTTTACAGATGAACACTGAAGCTTTCTTT
cdr3_aa: CAISETGLQMNTEAFF

clone_size: few
v_call: TRBV15
d_call: NA
j_call: TRBJ2-3
cdr3_nt: TGTGCCACCAGCAGAGATTTGCAGCACACAGATACGCAGTATTTT
cdr3_aa: CATSRDLQHTDTQYF

clone_size: NA
v_call: TRBV6-1
d_call: NA
j_call: TRBJ2-1
cdr3_nt: TGTGCCAGCAGTCCCCACCCCCCGGGCCTTGGCTACAATGAGCAGTTCTTC
cdr3_aa: CASSPHPPGLGYNEQFF

clone_size: NA
v_call: TRBV4-3
d_call: TRBD1
j_call: TRBJ1-1
cdr3_nt: TGCGCCAGCAGCCTATGGCCTATCCAGGGGGCAGGCACTGAAGCTTTCTTT
cdr3_aa: CASSLWPIQGAGTEAFF

clone_size: NA
v_call: TRBV12-3/TRBV12-4
d_call: TRBD2
j_call: TRBJ2-1
cdr3_nt: TGTGCCAGCAGTTTAAGTCTGGTGTTCCCGAGCGGGAGTGACAATGAGCAGTTCTTC
cdr3_aa: CASSLSLVFPSGSDNEQFF

clone_size: NA
v_call: TRBV6-1
d_call: NA
j_call: TRBJ2-2
cdr3_nt: TGTGCCAGCAGTCAAACTTACTCCTCACCTTGGACCGGGGAGCTGTTTTTT
cdr3_aa: CASSQTYSSPWTGELFF

clone_size: few
v_call: TRBV5-5
d_call: NA
j_call: TRBJ1-1
cdr3_nt: TGTGCCAGCAGCCTATTTTTCCTACGGGCCACGAACACTGAAGCTTTCTTT
cdr3_aa: CASSLFFLRATNTEAFF

clone_size: few
v_call: TRBV12-3/TRBV12-4
d_call: NA
j_call: TRBJ2-7
cdr3_nt: TGTGCCAGCAGTCTCTCCTTGGAGGATGGGGCCGAGCAGTACTTC
cdr3_aa: CASSLSLEDGAEQYF

clone_size: few
v_call: TRBV11-2
d_call: TRBD2
j_call: TRBJ2-7
cdr3_nt: TGTGCCAGCAGCCCTTGGACTAGCGGGGGTTACGAGCAGTACTTC
cdr3_aa: CASSPWTSGGYEQYF

clone_size: NA
v_call: TRBV2
d_call: NA
j_call: TRBJ2-1
cdr3_nt: TGTGCCAACCGTCTCCTGGTCTACAATGAGCAGTTCTTC
cdr3_aa: CANRLLVYNEQFF

clone_size: NA
v_call: TRBV4-3
d_call: TRBD1
j_call: TRBJ1-4
cdr3_nt: TGCGCCAGCAGCCTCTCGTGGACAGGTGAAAAACTGTTTTTT
cdr3_aa: CASSLSWTGEKLFF

clone_size: NA
v_call: TRBV9
d_call: TRBD1
j_call: TRBJ2-7
cdr3_nt: TGTGCCAGCAGCGTATCGGGACAGGGGACCTACGAGCAGTACTTC
cdr3_aa: CASSVSGQGTYEQYF

clone_size: NA
v_call: TRBV12-3/TRBV12-4
d_call: NA
j_call: TRBJ1-2
cdr3_nt: TGTGCCAGTAGACAGTACTATGGCTACACCTTC
cdr3_aa: CASRQYYGYTF

clone_size: many
v_call: TRBV12-3/TRBV12-4
d_call: NA
j_call: TRBJ1-2
cdr3_nt: TGTGCCAGCAGTCCCACAGGGCCAAACTATGGCTACACCTTC
cdr3_aa: CASSPTGPNYGYTF

clone_size: few
v_call: TRBV4-3
d_call: TRBD2
j_call: TRBJ2-2
cdr3_nt: TGCGCCAGCAGCCAAGGTCTAGCGGGACGGGGGGAGCTGTTTTTT
cdr3_aa: CASSQGLAGRGELFF

clone_size: NA
v_call: TRBV5-1
d_call: NA
j_call: TRBJ2-3
cdr3_nt: TGCGCCAGCAGCTTGGAATGGGGGTTTAGCACAGATACGCAGTATTTT
cdr3_aa: CASSLEWGFSTDTQYF

clone_size: NA
v_call: TRBV4-3
d_call: NA
j_call: TRBJ1-5
cdr3_nt: TGCGCCAGCAGCCAAGAGTGGGGAAGCAATCAGCCCCAGCATTTT
cdr3_aa: CASSQEWGSNQPQHF

clone_size: NA
v_call: TRBV5-1
d_call: TRBD1
j_call: TRBJ2-7
cdr3_nt: TGCGCCAGCAGCCCCAACGGGACAGCCTACGAGCAGTACTTC
cdr3_aa: CASSPNGTAYEQYF

clone_size: NA
v_call: TRBV18
d_call: NA
j_call: TRBJ1-1
cdr3_nt: TGTGCCAGCTCTCTACTACAAGTTGCTTTCTTT
cdr3_aa: CASSLLQVAFF

clone_size: NA
v_call: TRBV20-1
d_call: NA
j_call: TRBJ2-3
cdr3_nt: TGCAGTGCTAGCCGGGGCGCCCTGCCAGATACGCAGTATTTT
cdr3_aa: CSASRGALPDTQYF

clone_size: NA
v_call: TRBV4-1
d_call: NA
j_call: TRBJ1-1
cdr3_nt: TGCGCCAGCAGCCACCCGGGGAACACTGAAGCTTTCTTT
cdr3_aa: CASSHPGNTEAFF

clone_size: NA
v_call: TRBV2
d_call: TRBD2
j_call: TRBJ2-3
cdr3_nt: TGTGCCAGCAGTGACCGACTAGCGGGGGCCATAAGCACAGATACGCAGTATTTT
cdr3_aa: CASSDRLAGAISTDTQYF

clone_size: NA
v_call: TRBV12-3/TRBV12-4
d_call: TRBD2
j_call: TRBJ2-1
cdr3_nt: TGTGCCAGCAGTCATCCGCCCTTGACTAGCGGGAGCTACAATGAGCAGTTCTTC
cdr3_aa: CASSHPPLTSGSYNEQFF

clone_size: NA
v_call: TRBV7-8
d_call: NA
j_call: TRBJ2-7
cdr3_nt: TGTGCCAGCAGCTTAGACACCTACTCCTACGAGCAGTACTTC
cdr3_aa: CASSLDTYSYEQYF

clone_size: few
v_call: TRBV30
d_call: TRBD2
j_call: TRBJ2-7
cdr3_nt: TGTGCCTGGAGCCCGCCCCCGGGGGGTGCGGTGGGATACGAGCAGTACTTC
cdr3_aa: CAWSPPPGGAVGYEQYF

clone_size: NA
v_call: TRBV9
d_call: TRBD2
j_call: TRBJ2-5
cdr3_nt: TGTGCCAGCAGCTGGGACGGCCGGGGGGGGACCCAGTACTTC
cdr3_aa: CASSWDGRGGTQYF

clone_size: NA
v_call: TRBV4-2
d_call: NA
j_call: TRBJ2-2
cdr3_nt: TGTGCCAGCAGCCAAGCGCTTTCTAGGGTTGTCGGGGAGCTGTTTTTT
cdr3_aa: CASSQALSRVVGELFF

clone_size: NA
v_call: TRBV28
d_call: NA
j_call: TRBJ2-7
cdr3_nt: TGTGCCAGCAGTTTATGGGTTTACTACGAGCAGTACTTC
cdr3_aa: CASSLWVYYEQYF

clone_size: few
v_call: TRBV29-1
d_call: TRBD1
j_call: TRBJ2-3
cdr3_nt: TGCAGCGTTGAAGGCCCGACAGGGACCCACACAGATACGCAGTATTTT
cdr3_aa: CSVEGPTGTHTDTQYF

clone_size: NA
v_call: TRBV20-1
d_call: TRBD2
j_call: TRBJ2-1
cdr3_nt: TGCAGTGCTAGAAGCGGGGTGGGAGACTACAATGAGCAGTTCTTC
cdr3_aa: CSARSGVGDYNEQFF

clone_size: once
v_call: TRBV19
d_call: TRBD1
j_call: TRBJ2-1
cdr3_nt: TGTGCCAGTAGTAGAGGGGGCGCCTACAATGAGCAGTTCTTC
cdr3_aa: CASSRGGAYNEQFF

clone_size: NA
v_call: TRBV5-1
d_call: NA
j_call: TRBJ2-3
cdr3_nt: TGCGCCAGCAGCCGGACGGGGGCTAGCACAGATACGCAGTATTTT
cdr3_aa: CASSRTGASTDTQYF

clone_size: NA
v_call: TRBV4-2
d_call: NA
j_call: TRBJ1-6
cdr3_nt: TGTGCCAGCAGCCAATCCCCTACGTGGGGCTCCTATAATTCACCCCTCCACTTT
cdr3_aa: CASSQSPTWGSYNSPLHF

clone_size: NA
v_call: TRBV4-1
d_call: TRBD1
j_call: TRBJ2-7
cdr3_nt: TGCGCCAGCAGCCCTTATGACCAGGGACAGGGGAACGAGCAGTACTTC
cdr3_aa: CASSPYDQGQGNEQYF